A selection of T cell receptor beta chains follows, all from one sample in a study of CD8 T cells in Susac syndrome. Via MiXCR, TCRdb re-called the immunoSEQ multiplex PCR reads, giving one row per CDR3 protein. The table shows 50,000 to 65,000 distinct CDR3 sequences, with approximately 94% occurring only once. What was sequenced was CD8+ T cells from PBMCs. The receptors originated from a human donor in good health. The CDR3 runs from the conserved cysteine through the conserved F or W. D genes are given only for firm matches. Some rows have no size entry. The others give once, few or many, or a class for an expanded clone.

CASSLWEQGYEQYF,TGTGCCAGCAGTTTATGGGAACAGGGCTACGAGCAGTACTTC,TRBV27,TRBJ2-7,-,-
CASSQRQALSGANVLTF,TGTGCCAGCAGCCAAAGGCAGGCCCTCTCTGGGGCCAACGTCCTGACTTTC,TRBV14,TRBJ2-6,-,-
CASSLSSLPNYGYTF,TGTGCCAGCAGTTTAAGTTCCCTCCCGAACTATGGCTACACCTTC,TRBV27,TRBJ1-2,-,once
CASSQDQGVQETQYF,TGCGCCAGCAGCCAAGATCAGGGTGTCCAAGAGACCCAGTACTTC,TRBV4-1,TRBJ2-5,-,once
CASSQDWRQGGNEKLFF,TGCGCCAGCAGCCAAGATTGGAGACAGGGCGGAAATGAAAAACTGTTTTTT,TRBV4-3,TRBJ1-4,TRBD1,-
CSVVTESYGYTF,TGCAGCGTTGTGACAGAATCCTATGGCTACACCTTC,TRBV29-1,TRBJ1-2,-,-
CASSLVGTSGYYNEQFF,TGTGCCAGCAGCTTAGTGGGGACTAGCGGGTATTACAATGAGCAGTTCTTC,TRBV7-2,TRBJ2-1,TRBD2,-
CASSYSGWPITGELFF,TGTGCCAGCAGTTACTCGGGCTGGCCGATCACCGGGGAGCTGTTTTTT,TRBV6-5,TRBJ2-2,-,-
CASSLRSTGNYGYTF,TGCGCCAGCAGCCTCCGATCGACAGGGAACTATGGCTACACCTTC,TRBV4-1,TRBJ1-2,TRBD1,-
CASSLPRGRDGGSYEQYF,TGTGCCAGCAGTTTACCCCGGGGCCGGGACGGGGGATCCTACGAGCAGTACTTC,TRBV12-3/TRBV12-4,TRBJ2-7,-,-
CASSSSTGSYNEQFF,TGTGCCAGCAGCTCCTCGACAGGCTCCTACAATGAGCAGTTCTTC,TRBV7-3,TRBJ2-1,-,-
CSARDRTSGGISYEQYF,TGCAGTGCTAGAGACCGGACTAGCGGGGGGATCTCCTACGAGCAGTACTTC,TRBV20-1,TRBJ2-7,TRBD2,-
CSARDRKTPRGYTF,TGCAGTGCTAGAGATCGCAAAACGCCGAGAGGCTACACCTTC,TRBV20-1,TRBJ1-2,-,-
CASSRRDSKVGFIGELFF,TGTGCCAGCAGTAGACGGGACTCCAAAGTGGGGTTCATCGGGGAGCTGTTTTTT,TRBV27,TRBJ2-2,-,-
CASSLSSGGAGDTQYF,TGTGCCAGCAGTTTATCCAGCGGGGGGGCGGGAGATACGCAGTATTTT,TRBV28,TRBJ2-3,TRBD2,-
CASSLRHVPSNEQFF,TGTGCCAGCAGCCTCCGACACGTCCCGAGCAATGAGCAGTTCTTC,TRBV28,TRBJ2-1,-,once
CASSDIYEQYF,TGTGCCAGCAGTGACATCTACGAGCAGTACTTC,TRBV2,TRBJ2-7,-,-
CAANPGDRGLTEAFF,TGTGCCGCAAACCCGGGGGACAGGGGGCTCACTGAAGCTTTCTTT,TRBV7-9,TRBJ1-1,TRBD1,-
CASSLTGTGNSDEQFF,TGTGCCAGCAGTCTAACCGGGACAGGGAACAGCGATGAGCAGTTCTTC,TRBV27,TRBJ2-1,TRBD1,once
CASSEARREGPPQHF,TGTGCCAGCAGTGAAGCACGGAGAGAGGGACCGCCCCAGCATTTT,TRBV2,TRBJ1-5,-,-
CSAAIPGDNGNTIYF,TGCAGTGCTGCGATACCGGGGGACAATGGAAACACCATATATTTT,TRBV20-1,TRBJ1-3,-,-
CASSIGPAYEQYF,TGTGCCAGCAGCATAGGACCGGCATACGAGCAGTACTTC,TRBV7-8,TRBJ2-7,-,-
CASSLVWDRGHEQYF,TGTGCCAGCAGCTTAGTATGGGACAGGGGCCACGAGCAGTACTTC,TRBV11-2,TRBJ2-7,TRBD1,-
CASSLGAWNTIYF,TGTGCCAGCAGCTTGGGGGCGTGGAACACCATATATTTT,TRBV11-2,TRBJ1-3,-,-
CSATGMTEGIHEQYF,TGCAGTGCTACCGGGATGACGGAAGGGATCCACGAGCAGTACTTC,TRBV20-1,TRBJ2-7,-,-
CASSPDFTGNQPQHF,TGTGCCAGCAGCCCGGACTTTACCGGGAATCAGCCCCAGCATTTT,TRBV7-2,TRBJ1-5,-,once
CASSVGLGDHNEQFF,TGTGCCAGCAGCGTTGGACTAGGGGACCACAATGAGCAGTTCTTC,TRBV9,TRBJ2-1,TRBD2,once
CASSQTGLQPQHF,TGCGCCAGCAGCCAGACAGGGTTGCAGCCCCAGCATTTT,TRBV4-1,TRBJ1-5,TRBD1,-
CASSPQGGNNEQFF,TGTGCCAGCAGTCCCCAGGGGGGGAACAATGAGCAGTTCTTC,TRBV12-3/TRBV12-4,TRBJ2-1,-,-
CASSLFGTATEAFF,TGTGCCAGCAGCTTGTTCGGGACAGCGACTGAAGCTTTCTTT,TRBV7-2,TRBJ1-1,TRBD1,-
CASSLSQLRYNEQFF,TGTGCCAGCAGCTTAAGTCAGCTGAGGTACAATGAGCAGTTCTTC,TRBV5-6,TRBJ2-1,-,-
CASSLVSRGHNEKLFF,TGTGCCAGCAGCCTCGTGAGCAGGGGCCACAATGAAAAACTGTTTTTT,TRBV4-2,TRBJ1-4,-,-
CASSTQGFYNEQFF,TGTGCCAGCAGCACACAGGGGTTTTACAATGAGCAGTTCTTC,TRBV14,TRBJ2-1,TRBD1,-
CASSYSGGSSYNEQFF,TGTGCCAGCAGCTACAGCGGGGGCAGCTCCTACAATGAGCAGTTCTTC,TRBV7-9,TRBJ2-1,TRBD2,-
CSARDLGLATYNEQFF,TGCAGTGCTAGAGATCTCGGGCTAGCTACCTACAATGAGCAGTTCTTC,TRBV20-1,TRBJ2-1,-,few
CASSSTGRIGVENIQYF,TGTGCCAGCAGTAGCACGGGGCGGATTGGGGTGGAAAACATTCAGTACTTC,TRBV2,TRBJ2-4,-,once
CSAYNEQFF,TGCAGTGCCTACAATGAGCAGTTCTTC,TRBV20-1,TRBJ2-1,-,-
CASSFGQLQETQYF,TGTGCCAGCAGTTTTGGGCAGCTCCAAGAGACCCAGTACTTC,TRBV12-3/TRBV12-4,TRBJ2-5,-,once
CASSQTVRERSENTGELFF,TGTGCCAGCTCACAAACTGTCCGGGAACGCTCAGAGAACACCGGGGAGCTGTTTTTT,TRBV18,TRBJ2-2,-,-
CASMGQEETQYF,TGTGCCAGCATGGGACAGGAAGAGACCCAGTACTTC,TRBV11-2,TRBJ2-5,TRBD1,-
CASSPGPPTEAFF,TGTGCCAGCAGTCCAGGTCCCCCCACTGAAGCTTTCTTT,TRBV12-3/TRBV12-4,TRBJ1-1,-,-
CASSGGDRGYSGANVLTF,TGTGCCAGCAGCGGGGGGGACAGGGGTTACTCTGGGGCCAACGTCCTGACTTTC,TRBV5-5,TRBJ2-6,TRBD1,-
CASSLGRRARETQYF,TGTGCCAGCAGTTTAGGTCGGAGGGCAAGGGAGACCCAGTACTTC,TRBV12-3/TRBV12-4,TRBJ2-5,-,-
CASADRNYGYTF,TGTGCCAGCGCGGACAGGAACTATGGCTACACCTTC,TRBV2,TRBJ1-2,TRBD1,-
CASRLLGGQETQYF,TGTGCCAGCAGACTGTTGGGGGGCCAAGAGACCCAGTACTTC,TRBV7-2,TRBJ2-5,-,-
CASSQEGLRDEQFF,TGTGCCAGCAGCCAAGAAGGGCTGAGGGATGAGCAGTTCTTC,TRBV4-2,TRBJ2-1,-,-
CASSLVSGMGNEQFF,TGTGCCAGCAGCTTAGTTTCCGGGATGGGGAATGAGCAGTTCTTC,TRBV7-6,TRBJ2-1,-,-
CSADRANYGYTF,TGCAGCGCGGACAGGGCGAACTATGGCTACACCTTC,TRBV29-1,TRBJ1-2,TRBD1,-
CASSQVGLSNSPLHF,TGCGCCAGCAGCCAAGTAGGATTAAGTAATTCACCCCTCCACTTT,TRBV4-1,TRBJ1-6,-,-
CAISDPFGTSGGASYNEQFF,TGTGCCATCAGTGACCCCTTTGGTACTAGCGGGGGGGCGTCCTACAATGAGCAGTTCTTC,TRBV10-3,TRBJ2-1,TRBD2,-